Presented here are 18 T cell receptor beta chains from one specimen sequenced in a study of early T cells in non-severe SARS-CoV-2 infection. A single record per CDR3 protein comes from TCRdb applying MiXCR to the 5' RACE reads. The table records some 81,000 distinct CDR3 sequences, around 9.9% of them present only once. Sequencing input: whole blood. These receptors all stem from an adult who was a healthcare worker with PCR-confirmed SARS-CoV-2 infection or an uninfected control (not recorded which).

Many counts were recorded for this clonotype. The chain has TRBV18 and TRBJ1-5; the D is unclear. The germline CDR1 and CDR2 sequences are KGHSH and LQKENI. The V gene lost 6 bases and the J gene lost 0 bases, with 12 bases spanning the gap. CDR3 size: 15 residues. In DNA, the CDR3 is TGTGCCAGCTCCCTACCCTTGGGTAGCAATCAGCCCCAGCATTTT. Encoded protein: CASSLPLGSNQPQHF.

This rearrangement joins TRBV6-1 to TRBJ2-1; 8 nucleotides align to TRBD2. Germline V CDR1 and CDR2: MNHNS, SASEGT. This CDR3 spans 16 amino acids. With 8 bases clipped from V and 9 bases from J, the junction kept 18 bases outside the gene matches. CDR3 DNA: TGTGCCAGCCCCCGCGGAGTTAATAGCGGGAAGCTTGAGCAGTTCTTC. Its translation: CASPRGVNSGKLEQFF.

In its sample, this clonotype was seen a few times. CDR3 nucleotide sequence: TGCAGTGCTCACCCATTTCACGAGCAGTACTTC. Its protein is CSAHPFHEQYF. The chain carries TRBV20-1 and TRBJ2-7; no definite D call. The CDR3 has 11 residues. The germline gives CDR1 DFQATT, CDR2 SNEGSKA (reference sequence). The V end was cut by 5 bases, the J end by 5 bases, with 10 bases between.

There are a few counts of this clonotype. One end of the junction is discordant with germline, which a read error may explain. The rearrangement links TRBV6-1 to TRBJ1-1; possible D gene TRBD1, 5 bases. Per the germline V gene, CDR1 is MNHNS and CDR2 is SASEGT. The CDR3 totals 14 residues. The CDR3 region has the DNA TGTGCCAGCAGTGTCTCGACAGCGAACACTGAAGTTTTCTTT. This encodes CASSVSTANTEVFF.

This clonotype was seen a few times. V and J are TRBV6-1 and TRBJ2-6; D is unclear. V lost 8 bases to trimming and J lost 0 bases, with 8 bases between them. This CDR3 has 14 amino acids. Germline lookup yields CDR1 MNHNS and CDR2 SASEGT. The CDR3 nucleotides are TGTGCCAGCGTTCAAAGCTCTGGGGCCAACGTCCTGACTTTC. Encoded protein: CASVQSSGANVLTF.

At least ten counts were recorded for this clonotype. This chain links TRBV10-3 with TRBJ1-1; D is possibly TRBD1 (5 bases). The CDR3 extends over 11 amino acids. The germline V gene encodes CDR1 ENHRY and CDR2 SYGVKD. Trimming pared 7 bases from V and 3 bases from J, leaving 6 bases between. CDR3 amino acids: CAIKGDTEAFF. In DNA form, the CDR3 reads TGTGCCATCAAAGGGGACACTGAAGCTTTCTTT.

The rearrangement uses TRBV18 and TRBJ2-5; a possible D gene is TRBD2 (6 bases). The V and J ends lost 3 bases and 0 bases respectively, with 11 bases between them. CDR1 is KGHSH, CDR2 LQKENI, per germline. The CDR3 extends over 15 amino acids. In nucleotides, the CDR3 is TGTGCCAGCTCACCGTGGGCGGGGAACCAAGAGACCCAGTACTTC. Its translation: CASSPWAGNQETQYF.

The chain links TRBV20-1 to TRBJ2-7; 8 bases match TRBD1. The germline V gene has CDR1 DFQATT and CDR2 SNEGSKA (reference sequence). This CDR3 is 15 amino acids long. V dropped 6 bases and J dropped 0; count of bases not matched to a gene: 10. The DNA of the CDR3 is TGCAGTGCGAGACAGGGGACTTCCAGCTCCTACGAGCAGTACTTC. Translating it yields CSARQGTSSSYEQYF.

CDR3 in amino acids: CASSSLMRGQETQYF. DNA of the CDR3: TGTGCCAGCAGCTCCTTAATGCGGGGCCAAGAGACCCAGTACTTC. The J gene is TRBJ2-5, the V gene TRBV5-6; weak D call: TRBD2 (6 bases). The V end lost 3 bases, the J end lost 1 base, and 13 bases lay between the germline ends. CDR3 length equals 15 residues. Germline V CDR1 and CDR2: SGHDT, YYEEEE.

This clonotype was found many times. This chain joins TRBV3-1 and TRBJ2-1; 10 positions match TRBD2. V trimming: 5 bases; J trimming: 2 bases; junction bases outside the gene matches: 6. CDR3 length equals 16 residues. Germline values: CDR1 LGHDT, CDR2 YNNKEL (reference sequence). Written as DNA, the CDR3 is TGTGCCAGCAGCAGAGGGCTAGCGGGGGCCTACAATGAGCAGTTCTTC. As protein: CASSRGLAGAYNEQFF.

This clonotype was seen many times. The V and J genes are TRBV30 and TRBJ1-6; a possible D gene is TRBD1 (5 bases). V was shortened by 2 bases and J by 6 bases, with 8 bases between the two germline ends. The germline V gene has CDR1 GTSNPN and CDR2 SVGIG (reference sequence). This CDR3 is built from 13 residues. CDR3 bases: TGTGCCTGGAGTTTTCAGGGTAATTCACCCCTCCACTTT. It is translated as CAWSFQGNSPLHF.

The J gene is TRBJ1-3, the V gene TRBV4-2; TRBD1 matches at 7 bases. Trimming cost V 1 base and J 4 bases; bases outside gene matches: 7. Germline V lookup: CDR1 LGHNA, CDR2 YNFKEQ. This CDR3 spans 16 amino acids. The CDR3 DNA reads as TGTGCCAGCAGCCAAGTGGAGACAGGGTACGGAAACACCATATATTTT. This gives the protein CASSQVETGYGNTIYF.

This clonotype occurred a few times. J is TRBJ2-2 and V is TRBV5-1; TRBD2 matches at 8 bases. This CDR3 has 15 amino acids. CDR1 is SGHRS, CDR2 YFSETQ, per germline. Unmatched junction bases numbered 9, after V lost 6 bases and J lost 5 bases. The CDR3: CASILTSGQTGELFF. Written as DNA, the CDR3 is TGCGCCAGCATCCTTACTAGCGGACAAACCGGGGAGCTGTTTTTT.

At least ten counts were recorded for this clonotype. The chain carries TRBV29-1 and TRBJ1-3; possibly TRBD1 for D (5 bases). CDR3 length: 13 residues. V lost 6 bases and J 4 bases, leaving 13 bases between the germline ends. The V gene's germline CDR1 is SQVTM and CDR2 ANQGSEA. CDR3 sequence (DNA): TGCAGCGTCCAAGGGACGGCCGGAAACACCATATATTTT. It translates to CSVQGTAGNTIYF.

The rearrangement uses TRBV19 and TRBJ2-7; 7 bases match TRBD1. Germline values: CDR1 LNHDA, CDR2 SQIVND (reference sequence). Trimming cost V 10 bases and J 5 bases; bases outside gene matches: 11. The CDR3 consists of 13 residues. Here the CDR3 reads CATAYRGENEQYF. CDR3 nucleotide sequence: TGTGCCACCGCCTACAGGGGAGAAAACGAGCAGTACTTC.

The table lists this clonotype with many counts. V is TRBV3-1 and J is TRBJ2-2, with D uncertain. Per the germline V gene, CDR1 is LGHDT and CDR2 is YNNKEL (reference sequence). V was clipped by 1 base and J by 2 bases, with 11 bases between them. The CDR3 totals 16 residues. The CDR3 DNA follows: TGTGCCAGCAGCCAAGTTACCCCTGTAAACACCGGGGAGCTGTTTTTT. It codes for CASSQVTPVNTGELFF.

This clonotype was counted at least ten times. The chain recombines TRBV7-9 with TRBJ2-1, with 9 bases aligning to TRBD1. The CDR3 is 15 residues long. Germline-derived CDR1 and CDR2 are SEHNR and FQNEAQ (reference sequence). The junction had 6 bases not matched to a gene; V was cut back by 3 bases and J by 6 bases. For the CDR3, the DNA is TGTGCCAGCAGCTTCGGACAGGGGCTCTCCAATGAGCAGTTCTTC. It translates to CASSFGQGLSNEQFF.

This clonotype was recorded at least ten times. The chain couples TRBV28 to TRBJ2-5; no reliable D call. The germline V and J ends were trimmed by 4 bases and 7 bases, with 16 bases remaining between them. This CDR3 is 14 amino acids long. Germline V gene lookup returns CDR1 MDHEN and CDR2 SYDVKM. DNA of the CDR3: TGTGCCAGCAGTTCCCCCGCAGCCCTTGTGACCCAGTACTTC. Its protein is CASSSPAALVTQYF.